These 19 T cell receptor beta chains were sequenced from one sample in a study of blood T cells in healthy people across ages. The use of a sample-barcoded 5' primer and a J-beta primer mix characterized a second PCR of roughly 6 to 11 cycles. MiXCR was run by TCRdb on the 5' RACE reads, yielding one entry per CDR3 protein. The profile shows approximately 1.5 million distinct CDR3 sequences, about 42% of them singletons. Sequenced sample: blood. The receptors were sampled from a woman between 18 and 29 years old in good health.

V gene TRBV20-1 combines with J gene TRBJ2-1; D remains unclear. The V end was cut by 1 base, the J end by 13 bases, with 8 bases between. The length of the CDR3 is 10 residues. Germline CDR1 DFQATT, CDR2 SNEGSKA (reference sequence). The CDR3 sequence: CSARVPSQFF. The CDR3 coding sequence is TGCAGTGCTAGAGTTCCAAGCCAGTTCTTC.

The chain employs TRBV20-1 and TRBJ1-6; the D gene is possibly TRBD1 (5 bases). Per germline, CDR1 DFQATT and CDR2 SNEGSKA (reference sequence). V lost 6 bases, J lost 6 bases, and 12 bases lay in between. The length of the CDR3 is 13 residues. CDR3 region: CSAPPGVNSPLHF. CDR3 DNA: TGCAGTGCCCCACCGGGGGTTAATTCACCCCTCCACTTT.

This clonotype showed up just a few times. The chain links TRBV6-8 to TRBJ2-1; no firm D call. CDR1 MNHGY and CDR2 SAAAGT come from the germline V gene. The length of the CDR3 is 13 residues. The CDR3 reads CSPLAPRNNEQFF. The DNA of the CDR3 is TGTTCCCCTTTGGCCCCCCGTAACAATGAGCAGTTCTTC.

Points on this clonotype: The junction departs from the called germline gene at one end, perhaps through a read error. The genes are TRBV9 and TRBJ1-2, with no clear D. The CDR3 consists of 12 residues. The germline CDR1 and CDR2 sequences are SGDLS and YYNGEE. CDR3 sequence: CSSNQPSFGSTF. The CDR3 region has the DNA TGTTCCAGCAACCAACCAAGTTTTGGCTCCACCTTC.

The chain employs TRBV4-2 and TRBJ2-1; maybe TRBD1 (5 bases). Trimming stripped 0 bases from V and 10 bases from J, with 16 bases between. This CDR3 contains 15 residues. Per the germline V gene, CDR1 is LGHNA and CDR2 is YNFKEQ. The CDR3 bases are TGTGCCAGCAGCCAAGAGCAGGGTAGGTCCTACGAGCAGTTCTTC. It translates to CASSQEQGRSYEQFF.

CDR3 coding DNA: TGTGCCAGCAGCCTTGAAAGCACCGACGAGCAGTACTTC. Translation: CASSLESTDEQYF. V gene TRBV5-4 combines with J gene TRBJ2-7; D remains ambiguous. With 4 bases removed from V and 5 bases from J, the gap between germline ends came to 13 bases. CDR1 is SGHNT, CDR2 YYREEE, per germline (reference sequence). The CDR3 loop spans 13 amino acids.

The chain joins TRBV6-5 to TRBJ2-7, with a tentative D call TRBD1 (6 bases). From germline, CDR1 is MNHEY and CDR2 SVGAGI. The CDR3 is 14 residues long. Trimming stripped 8 bases from V and 2 bases from J, with 16 bases between. CDR3 coding DNA: TGTGCCAGCGCGGAACAGGGTATTGCCTACGAGCAGTACTTC. It encodes CASAEQGIAYEQYF.

The rearrangement uses TRBV6-2 or TRBV6-3 and TRBJ2-7, with D possibly matching TRBD2 (5 bases). V dropped 2 bases and J dropped 2 bases, with 7 bases sitting between them. The CDR3 spans 13 residues. Germline values: CDR1 MNHEY, CDR2 SVGEGT. The CDR3 coding sequence is TGTGCCAGCAGTTACGTGCGGGCCTACGAGCAGTACTTC. This gives the protein CASSYVRAYEQYF.

The genes are TRBV20-1 and TRBJ2-1, with 9 bases fitting TRBD1. Germline V CDR1 and CDR2: DFQATT, SNEGSKA (reference sequence). J was trimmed by 0 bases and V by 3 bases; bases with no gene match: 9. The CDR3 totals 17 residues. In nucleotides, the CDR3 is TGCAGTGCTAGCCTACCTCCGGGACAGGGCTCCTACAATGAGCAGTTCTTC. Translated: CSASLPPGQGSYNEQFF.

The chain combines TRBV12-3 or TRBV12-4 with TRBJ1-4; no definite D call. Trimming removed 5 bases from V and 8 bases from J, with 9 bases in between. This CDR3 spans 12 amino acids. The chain's CDR3 is CASSAGWEKLFF. CDR3 DNA sequence: TGTGCCAGCAGTGCCGGATGGGAAAAACTGTTTTTT.

This clonotype was seen more than once but under ten times. The V call is TRBV29-1, the J call TRBJ1-1; D uncertain. Germline V CDR1 and CDR2: SQVTM, ANQGSEA. CDR3 length: 10 amino acids. V lost 5 bases and J lost 11, with 12 bases in between. This CDR3 reads CSVSPVGAFF. CDR3 DNA: TGCAGCGTTTCCCCTGTCGGGGCTTTCTTT.

This clonotype came up a few times. The chain joins TRBV25-1 to TRBJ2-3; possibly TRBD2 for D (5 bases). The V end was cut by 6 bases, the J end by 2 bases, with 9 bases between. Germline V gene data show CDR1 as MGHDK and CDR2 as SYGVNS. The CDR3 extends over 13 amino acids. The CDR3 coding sequence is TGTGCCAGCAGAATGACTACCACAGATACGCAGTATTTT. Amino acids: CASRMTTTDTQYF. Supplemented by reference TRBV25-1 and TRBJ2-3, the full variable domain reads EADIYQTPRYLVIGTGKKITLECSQTMGHDKMYWYQQDPGMELHLIHYSYGVNSTEKGDLSSESTVSRIRTEHFPLTLESARPSHTSQYLCASRMTTTDTQYFGPGTRLTVL.

This chain links TRBV20-1 with TRBJ2-3; TRBD1 is a possible D gene (6 bases). This CDR3 comprises 11 residues. V was cut by 4 bases and J by 4 bases, with 6 bases left in between. Germline CDR1 DFQATT, CDR2 SNEGSKA (reference sequence). The CDR3 DNA follows: TGCAGTGCTAAGGGGGCAGATACGCAGTATTTT. Translated, it gives CSAKGADTQYF.

This rearrangement joins TRBV12-3 or TRBV12-4 to TRBJ2-7; D gene ambiguous. CDR3 length equals 12 residues. The V end lost 1 base, the J end lost 9 bases, and 10 bases lay between the germline ends. The DNA of the CDR3 is TGTGCCAGCAGTTTAGGAGACGGCTCGCAGTACTTC. Amino acid sequence: CASSLGDGSQYF.

The CDR3 bases are TGTGCCAGCAGTTTAAGTGGGGCGGGGAACGGACTCACGAAATACAATGAGCAGTACTTC. Its translation is CASSLSGAGNGLTKYNEQYF. This chain uses TRBV12-3 or TRBV12-4 with TRBJ2-5; maybe TRBD2 (6 bases). V was pared by 2 bases and J by 11 bases, with 36 bases between. This CDR3 has 20 residues.

This chain joins TRBV2 and TRBJ1-1, with D perhaps TRBD1 (5 bases). Germline-derived CDR1 and CDR2 are SNHLY and FYNNEI. V dropped 6 bases and J dropped 0 bases, with 11 bases sitting between them. This CDR3 has 14 residues. CDR3 sequence: CASRGTDMNTEAFF. CDR3 DNA: TGTGCCAGCAGGGGGACGGATATGAACACTGAAGCTTTCTTT.

This clonotype was seen just once. The chain couples TRBV12-3 or TRBV12-4 to TRBJ1-2; no reliable D call. The CDR3 runs to 12 residues. Trimming stripped 8 bases from V and 5 bases from J, with 12 bases between. The CDR3 reads CASFTARYGYTF. In nucleotides, the CDR3 is TGTGCCAGCTTTACGGCTAGGTATGGCTACACCTTC.

The chain has TRBV28 and TRBJ2-7, with 7 bases that match TRBD1. Losses at the gene ends were 7 bases for V and 3 bases for J; bases not matched to a gene: 9. The CDR3 runs 14 residues. The germline gives CDR1 MDHEN, CDR2 SYDVKM. The CDR3 DNA is TGTGCCAGCACCTGGCGGCAGGGGGTCTACGAGCAGTACTTC. It yields the protein CASTWRQGVYEQYF.

The genes are TRBV6-6 and TRBJ2-4; possible D gene TRBD2, 6 bases. The J call could be wrong; TRBJ2-7 is a better fit for the DNA end. Per germline, CDR1 MNHNY and CDR2 SVGAGI (reference sequence). The CDR3 runs 12 residues. CDR3 DNA sequence: TGTGCCAGCAGTCAATCGGGAGACGAGCAGTACTTC. Protein sequence: CASSQSGDEQYF.